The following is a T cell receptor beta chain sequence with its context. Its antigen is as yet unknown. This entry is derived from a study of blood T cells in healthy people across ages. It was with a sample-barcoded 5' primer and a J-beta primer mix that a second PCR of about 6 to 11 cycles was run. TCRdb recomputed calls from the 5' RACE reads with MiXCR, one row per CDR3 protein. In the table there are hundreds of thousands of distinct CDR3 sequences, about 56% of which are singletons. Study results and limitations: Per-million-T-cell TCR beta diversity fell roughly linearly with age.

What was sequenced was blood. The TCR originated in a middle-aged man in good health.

The CDR3 bases are TGTGCCAGCAGTTTAGGCAGAAGCTCCTTTGAGACCCAGTACTTC. Translated: CASSLGRSSFETQYF. This chain uses TRBV12-3 or TRBV12-4 with TRBJ2-7; D remains unclear. The last part of the DNA fits TRBJ2-5 better; the J call may be wrong. The CDR3 is made up of 15 amino acids.